This TCR beta chain derives from a study of cytomegalovirus exposure and HLA in healthy donors. Study details: Per a later analysis, the 666 first-cohort and under 150 validation repertoires shared one platform.

J lost 8 bases, V lost 6 bases, and 4 bases had no gene match. The CDR3 spans 12 residues. Germline CDR1 is MDHEN and CDR2 is SYDVKM. A remark on this clone: Its matching antigen is unknown.

TCRdb keeps only in-frame clones here, not all; method: immunoSEQ multiplex PCR. This repertoire shows around 350,000 clones, around 86% found once; its top ten account for 0.8% to 0.85%. General study results and limits: Reports described diagnosis of cytomegalovirus status by the classifier as highly specific and sensitive. It was found in a later analysis that first-cohort TCR clusters tended to co-occur in the 90 to 150 validation repertoires.

The sequence was obtained from a woman younger than 30 in good health and CMV-seronegative. The chain has TRBV28 and TRBJ1-2; 9 positions match TRBD1. Sequenced sample: PBMCs. CDR3 protein: CASSTGGGGYTF. CDR3 DNA sequence: TGTGCCAGCAGCACAGGGGGCGGAGGCTACACCTTC.